The source of this T cell receptor beta chain is a study of CD8 T cells in ankylosing spondylitis. Whole-study findings and limits: According to the report, clones linked to the disease were significantly enriched in matched synovial fluid samples taken from ankylosing spondylitis patients. Seemingly distinctive of ankylosing spondylitis blood was a TCR beta motif formed by eight highly homologous variants. Some of these motif variants have turned up before, in reports on reactive arthritis synovial fluid and blood. The authors found the disease-linked clones to be CD8+ and relatively rare in peripheral blood.

On this clonotype: Antigen unknown.

The CDR3 length is 17 residues. V was pared by 7 bases and J by 4 bases, with 17 bases of the junction left unmatched. Construction of TCR beta libraries was performed using quantitative 5'-RACE with molecular barcodes. TCRdb processed the 5' RACE reads anew with MiXCR; each CDR3 protein has one entry. The sample consists of almost 400,000 distinct CDR3 sequences, about a fifth of them appearing once. The receptor's source is a male donor with ankylosing spondylitis. V is TRBV12-3 or TRBV12-4 and J is TRBJ2-3; TRBD2 aligns across 7 bases. Sequencing used blood, either unsorted or a sorted T cell fraction (not recorded which). The CDR3 here is CASTGPWGGPGADTQYF. The CDR3 DNA reads TGTGCCAGCACCGGCCCGTGGGGAGGGCCGGGCGCAGATACGCAGTATTTT.